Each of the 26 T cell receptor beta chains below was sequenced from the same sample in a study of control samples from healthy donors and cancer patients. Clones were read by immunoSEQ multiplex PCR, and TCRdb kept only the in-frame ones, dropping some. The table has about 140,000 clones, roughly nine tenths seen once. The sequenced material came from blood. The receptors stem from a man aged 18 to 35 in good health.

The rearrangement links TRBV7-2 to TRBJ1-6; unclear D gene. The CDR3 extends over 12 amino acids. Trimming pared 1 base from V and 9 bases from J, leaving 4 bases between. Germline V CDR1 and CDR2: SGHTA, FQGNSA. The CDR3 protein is CASSLDRSPLHF. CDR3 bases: TGTGCCAGCAGCTTAGACCGTTCACCCCTCCACTTT.

The DNA of the CDR3 is TGCGCCTCCAGTCCGGACAACTCCTACAATGAGCAGTTCTTC. This gives the protein CASSPDNSYNEQFF. The chain combines TRBV5-1 with TRBJ2-1, with a weak D call TRBD1 (5 bases). Trimming took off 10 bases at V and 0 bases at J, with 14 bases between the two ends. The CDR3 has 14 amino acids. The germline V gene has CDR1 SGHRS and CDR2 YFSETQ.

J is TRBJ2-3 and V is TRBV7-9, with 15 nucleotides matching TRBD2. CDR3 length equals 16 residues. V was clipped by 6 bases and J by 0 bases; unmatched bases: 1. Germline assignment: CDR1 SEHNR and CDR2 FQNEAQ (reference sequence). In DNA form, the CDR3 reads TGTGCCAGCAGAGGGACTAGCGGGGGGAGCACAGATACGCAGTATTTT. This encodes CASRGTSGGSTDTQYF.

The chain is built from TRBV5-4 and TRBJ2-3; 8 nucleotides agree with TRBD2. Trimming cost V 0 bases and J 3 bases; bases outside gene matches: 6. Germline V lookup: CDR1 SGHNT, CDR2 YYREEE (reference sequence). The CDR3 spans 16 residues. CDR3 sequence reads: CASSLDLAGRTDTQYF. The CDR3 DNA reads TGTGCCAGCAGCTTGGATCTAGCGGGCCGGACAGATACGCAGTATTTT.

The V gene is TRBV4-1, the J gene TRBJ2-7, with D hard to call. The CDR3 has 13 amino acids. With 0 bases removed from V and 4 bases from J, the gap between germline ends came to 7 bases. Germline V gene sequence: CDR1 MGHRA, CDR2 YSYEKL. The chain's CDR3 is CASSQDFWYEQYF. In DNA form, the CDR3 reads TGCGCCAGCAGCCAAGATTTCTGGTACGAGCAGTACTTC.

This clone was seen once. CDR3 in DNA: TGTGCCAGCAGCTTATCTTTAACGGAGAGCTACGAGCAGTACTTC. It translates to CASSLSLTESYEQYF. The V and J genes are TRBV11-2 and TRBJ2-7; no firm D call. V dropped 2 bases and J dropped 3 bases, with 14 bases sitting between them. The CDR3 is 15 amino acids. Looked up from germline, CDR1 is SGHAT and CDR2 is FQNNGV.

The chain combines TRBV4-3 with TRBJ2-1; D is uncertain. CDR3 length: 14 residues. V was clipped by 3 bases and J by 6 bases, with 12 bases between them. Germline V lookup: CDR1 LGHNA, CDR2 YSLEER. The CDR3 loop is CASSQGILGNEQFF. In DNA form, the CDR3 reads TGCGCCAGCAGCCAGGGAATCCTAGGCAATGAGCAGTTCTTC.

This CDR3 reads CASSLRVLSRDTQYF. CDR3 coding DNA: TGCGCCAGCAGCCTCAGGGTATTGTCCAGAGATACGCAGTATTTT. The genes are TRBV4-1 and TRBJ2-3; TRBD1 might be the D (5 bases). The germline V gene encodes CDR1 MGHRA and CDR2 YSYEKL. This CDR3 contains 15 residues. The ends were cut back, 4 bases at V and 5 bases at J, with 16 bases in the middle.

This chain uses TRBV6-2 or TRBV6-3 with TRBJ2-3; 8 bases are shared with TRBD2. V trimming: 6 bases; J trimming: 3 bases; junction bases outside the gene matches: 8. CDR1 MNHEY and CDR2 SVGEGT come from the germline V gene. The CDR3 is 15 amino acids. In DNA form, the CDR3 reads TGTGCCAGCAGCCAAACCGGGACTAGGACAGATACGCAGTATTTT. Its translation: CASSQTGTRTDTQYF.

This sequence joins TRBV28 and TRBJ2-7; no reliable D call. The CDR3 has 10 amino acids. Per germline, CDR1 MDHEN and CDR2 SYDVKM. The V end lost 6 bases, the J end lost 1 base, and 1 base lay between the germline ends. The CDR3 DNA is TGTGCCAGCAGGTCCTACGAGCAGTACTTC. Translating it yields CASRSYEQYF.

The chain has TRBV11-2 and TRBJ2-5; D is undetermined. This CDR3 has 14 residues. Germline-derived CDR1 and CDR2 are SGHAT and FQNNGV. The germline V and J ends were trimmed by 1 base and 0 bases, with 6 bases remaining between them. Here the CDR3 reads CASSLAAYQETQYF. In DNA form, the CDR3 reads TGTGCCAGCAGCTTAGCGGCATACCAAGAGACCCAGTACTTC.

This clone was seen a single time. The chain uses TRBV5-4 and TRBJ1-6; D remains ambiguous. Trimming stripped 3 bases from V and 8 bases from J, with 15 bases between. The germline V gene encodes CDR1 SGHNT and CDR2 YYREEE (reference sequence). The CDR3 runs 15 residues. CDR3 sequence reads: CASSWALEGYSPLHF. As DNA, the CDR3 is TGTGCCAGCAGCTGGGCCCTTGAAGGGTATTCACCCCTCCACTTT.

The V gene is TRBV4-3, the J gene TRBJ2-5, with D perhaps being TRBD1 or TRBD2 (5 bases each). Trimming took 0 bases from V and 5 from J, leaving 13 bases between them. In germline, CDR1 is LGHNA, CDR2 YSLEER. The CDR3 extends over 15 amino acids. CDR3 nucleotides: TGCGCCAGCAGCCAAGATGAGGGGCCCAGGGAGACCCAGTACTTC. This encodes CASSQDEGPRETQYF.

This CDR3 is CASSEGPTRVTGELFF. CDR3 DNA: TGTGCCAGCAGTGAAGGGCCGACTCGAGTCACCGGGGAGCTGTTTTTT. The J gene is TRBJ2-2, the V gene TRBV6-1; no reliable D call. V was shortened by 1 base and J by 4 bases, with 13 bases between the two germline ends. This CDR3 has 16 residues. Germline lookup yields CDR1 MNHNS and CDR2 SASEGT.

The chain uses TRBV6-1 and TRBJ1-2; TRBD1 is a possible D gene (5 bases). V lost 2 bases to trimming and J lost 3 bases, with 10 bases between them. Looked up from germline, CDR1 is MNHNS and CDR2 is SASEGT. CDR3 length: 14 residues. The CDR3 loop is CASSELGLDYGYTF. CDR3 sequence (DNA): TGTGCCAGCAGTGAACTGGGGCTGGACTATGGCTACACCTTC.

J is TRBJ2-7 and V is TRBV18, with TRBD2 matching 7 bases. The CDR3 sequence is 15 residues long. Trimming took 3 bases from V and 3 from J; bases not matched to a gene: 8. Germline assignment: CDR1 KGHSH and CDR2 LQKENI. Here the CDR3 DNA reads TGTGCCAGCTCACCGCCCCAAGCGGGGCGCTACGAGCAGTACTTC. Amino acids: CASSPPQAGRYEQYF.

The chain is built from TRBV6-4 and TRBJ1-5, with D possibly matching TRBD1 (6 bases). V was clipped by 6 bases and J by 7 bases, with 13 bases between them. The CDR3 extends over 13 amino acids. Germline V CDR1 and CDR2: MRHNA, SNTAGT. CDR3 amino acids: CASSAGAGQPQHF. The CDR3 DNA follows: TGTGCCAGCAGCGCGGGGGCTGGGCAGCCCCAGCATTTT.

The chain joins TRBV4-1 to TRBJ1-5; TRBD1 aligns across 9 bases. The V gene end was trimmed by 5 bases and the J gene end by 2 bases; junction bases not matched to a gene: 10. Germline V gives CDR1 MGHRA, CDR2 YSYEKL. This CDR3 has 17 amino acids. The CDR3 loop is CASSSETGGTGNQPQHF. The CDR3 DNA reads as TGCGCCAGCAGCTCCGAAACAGGGGGCACGGGCAATCAGCCCCAGCATTTT.

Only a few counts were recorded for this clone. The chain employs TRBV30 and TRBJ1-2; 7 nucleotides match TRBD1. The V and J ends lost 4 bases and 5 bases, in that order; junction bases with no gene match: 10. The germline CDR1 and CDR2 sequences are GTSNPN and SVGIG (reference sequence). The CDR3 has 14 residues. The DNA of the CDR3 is TGTGCCTGGACCCGACAGGGTATATGGTATGGCTACACCTTC. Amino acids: CAWTRQGIWYGYTF. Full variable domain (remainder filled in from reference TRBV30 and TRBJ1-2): SQTIHQWPATLVQPVGSPLSLECTVEGTSNPNLYWYRQAAGRGLQLLFYSVGIGQISSEVPQNLSASRPQDRQFILSSKKLLLSDSGFYLCAWTRQGIWYGYTFGSGTRLTVV.

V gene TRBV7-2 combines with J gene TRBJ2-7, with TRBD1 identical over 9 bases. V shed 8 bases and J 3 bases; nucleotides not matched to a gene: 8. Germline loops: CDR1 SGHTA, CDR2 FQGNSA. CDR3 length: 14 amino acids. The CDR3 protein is CASGYLGQGYEQYF. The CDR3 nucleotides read TGTGCCAGCGGTTACTTGGGACAGGGCTACGAGCAGTACTTC. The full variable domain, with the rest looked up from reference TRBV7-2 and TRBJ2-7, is GAGVSQSPSNKVTEKGKDVELRCDPISGHTALYWYRQSLGQGLEFLIYFQGNSAPDKSGLPSDRFSAERTGGSVSTLTIQRTQQEDSAVYLCASGYLGQGYEQYFGPGTRLTVT.

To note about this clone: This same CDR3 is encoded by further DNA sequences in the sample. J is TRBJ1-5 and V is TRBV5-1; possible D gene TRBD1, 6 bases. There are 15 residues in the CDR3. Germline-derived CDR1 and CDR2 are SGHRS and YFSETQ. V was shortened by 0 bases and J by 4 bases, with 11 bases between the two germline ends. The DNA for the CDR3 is TGCGCCAGCAGCTTGGAGGGGGGGCCGAATCAGCCCCAGCATTTT. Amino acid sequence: CASSLEGGPNQPQHF.

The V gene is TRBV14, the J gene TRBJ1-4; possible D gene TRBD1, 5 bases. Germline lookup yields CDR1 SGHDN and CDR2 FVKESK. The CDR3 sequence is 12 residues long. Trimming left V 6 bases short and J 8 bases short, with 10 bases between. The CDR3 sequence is CASSWTTEKLFF. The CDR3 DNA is TGTGCCAGCAGTTGGACAACCGAAAAACTGTTTTTT.

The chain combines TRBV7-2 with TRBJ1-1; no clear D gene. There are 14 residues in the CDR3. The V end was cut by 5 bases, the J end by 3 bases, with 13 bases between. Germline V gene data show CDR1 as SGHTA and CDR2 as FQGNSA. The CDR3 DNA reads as TGTGCCAGCAGCCCCCGGGCCAGAGACACTGAAGCTTTCTTT. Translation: CASSPRARDTEAFF.

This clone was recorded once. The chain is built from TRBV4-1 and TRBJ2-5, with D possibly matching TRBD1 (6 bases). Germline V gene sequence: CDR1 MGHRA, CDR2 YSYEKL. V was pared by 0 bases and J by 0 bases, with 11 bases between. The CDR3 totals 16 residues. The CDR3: CASSQDDRPYQETQYF. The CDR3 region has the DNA TGCGCCAGCAGCCAAGACGACAGGCCGTACCAAGAGACCCAGTACTTC.

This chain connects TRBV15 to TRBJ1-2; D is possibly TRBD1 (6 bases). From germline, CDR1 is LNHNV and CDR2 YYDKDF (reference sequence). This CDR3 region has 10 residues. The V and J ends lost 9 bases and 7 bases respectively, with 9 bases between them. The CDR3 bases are TGTGCCACGGGGGACACTGGCTACACCTTC. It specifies CATGDTGYTF.

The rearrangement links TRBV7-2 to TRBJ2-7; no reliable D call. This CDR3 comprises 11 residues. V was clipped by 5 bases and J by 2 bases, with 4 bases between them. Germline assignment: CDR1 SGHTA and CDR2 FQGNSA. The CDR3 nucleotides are TGTGCCAGCAGCGACACCTACGAGCAGTACTTC. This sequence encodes CASSDTYEQYF. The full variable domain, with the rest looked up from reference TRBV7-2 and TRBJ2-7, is GAGVSQSPSNKVTEKGKDVELRCDPISGHTALYWYRQSLGQGLEFLIYFQGNSAPDKSGLPSDRFSAERTGGSVSTLTIQRTQQEDSAVYLCASSDTYEQYFGPGTRLTVT.